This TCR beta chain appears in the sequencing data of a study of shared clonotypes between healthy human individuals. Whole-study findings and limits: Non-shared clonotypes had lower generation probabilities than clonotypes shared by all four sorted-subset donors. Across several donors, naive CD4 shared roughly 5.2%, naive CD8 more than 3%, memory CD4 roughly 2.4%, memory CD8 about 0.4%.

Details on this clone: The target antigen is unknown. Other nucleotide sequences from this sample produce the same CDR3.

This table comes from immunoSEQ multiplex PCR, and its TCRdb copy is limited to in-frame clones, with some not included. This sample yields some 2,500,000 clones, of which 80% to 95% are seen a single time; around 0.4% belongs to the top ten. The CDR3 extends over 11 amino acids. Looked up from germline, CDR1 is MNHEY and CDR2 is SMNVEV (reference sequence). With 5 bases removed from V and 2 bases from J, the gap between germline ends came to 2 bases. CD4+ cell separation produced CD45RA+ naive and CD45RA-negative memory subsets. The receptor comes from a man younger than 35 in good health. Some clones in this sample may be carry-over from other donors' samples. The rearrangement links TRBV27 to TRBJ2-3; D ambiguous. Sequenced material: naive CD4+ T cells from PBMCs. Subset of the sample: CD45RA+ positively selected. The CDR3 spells CASSTTDTQYF. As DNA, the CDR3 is TGTGCCAGCAGTACCACAGATACGCAGTATTTT.